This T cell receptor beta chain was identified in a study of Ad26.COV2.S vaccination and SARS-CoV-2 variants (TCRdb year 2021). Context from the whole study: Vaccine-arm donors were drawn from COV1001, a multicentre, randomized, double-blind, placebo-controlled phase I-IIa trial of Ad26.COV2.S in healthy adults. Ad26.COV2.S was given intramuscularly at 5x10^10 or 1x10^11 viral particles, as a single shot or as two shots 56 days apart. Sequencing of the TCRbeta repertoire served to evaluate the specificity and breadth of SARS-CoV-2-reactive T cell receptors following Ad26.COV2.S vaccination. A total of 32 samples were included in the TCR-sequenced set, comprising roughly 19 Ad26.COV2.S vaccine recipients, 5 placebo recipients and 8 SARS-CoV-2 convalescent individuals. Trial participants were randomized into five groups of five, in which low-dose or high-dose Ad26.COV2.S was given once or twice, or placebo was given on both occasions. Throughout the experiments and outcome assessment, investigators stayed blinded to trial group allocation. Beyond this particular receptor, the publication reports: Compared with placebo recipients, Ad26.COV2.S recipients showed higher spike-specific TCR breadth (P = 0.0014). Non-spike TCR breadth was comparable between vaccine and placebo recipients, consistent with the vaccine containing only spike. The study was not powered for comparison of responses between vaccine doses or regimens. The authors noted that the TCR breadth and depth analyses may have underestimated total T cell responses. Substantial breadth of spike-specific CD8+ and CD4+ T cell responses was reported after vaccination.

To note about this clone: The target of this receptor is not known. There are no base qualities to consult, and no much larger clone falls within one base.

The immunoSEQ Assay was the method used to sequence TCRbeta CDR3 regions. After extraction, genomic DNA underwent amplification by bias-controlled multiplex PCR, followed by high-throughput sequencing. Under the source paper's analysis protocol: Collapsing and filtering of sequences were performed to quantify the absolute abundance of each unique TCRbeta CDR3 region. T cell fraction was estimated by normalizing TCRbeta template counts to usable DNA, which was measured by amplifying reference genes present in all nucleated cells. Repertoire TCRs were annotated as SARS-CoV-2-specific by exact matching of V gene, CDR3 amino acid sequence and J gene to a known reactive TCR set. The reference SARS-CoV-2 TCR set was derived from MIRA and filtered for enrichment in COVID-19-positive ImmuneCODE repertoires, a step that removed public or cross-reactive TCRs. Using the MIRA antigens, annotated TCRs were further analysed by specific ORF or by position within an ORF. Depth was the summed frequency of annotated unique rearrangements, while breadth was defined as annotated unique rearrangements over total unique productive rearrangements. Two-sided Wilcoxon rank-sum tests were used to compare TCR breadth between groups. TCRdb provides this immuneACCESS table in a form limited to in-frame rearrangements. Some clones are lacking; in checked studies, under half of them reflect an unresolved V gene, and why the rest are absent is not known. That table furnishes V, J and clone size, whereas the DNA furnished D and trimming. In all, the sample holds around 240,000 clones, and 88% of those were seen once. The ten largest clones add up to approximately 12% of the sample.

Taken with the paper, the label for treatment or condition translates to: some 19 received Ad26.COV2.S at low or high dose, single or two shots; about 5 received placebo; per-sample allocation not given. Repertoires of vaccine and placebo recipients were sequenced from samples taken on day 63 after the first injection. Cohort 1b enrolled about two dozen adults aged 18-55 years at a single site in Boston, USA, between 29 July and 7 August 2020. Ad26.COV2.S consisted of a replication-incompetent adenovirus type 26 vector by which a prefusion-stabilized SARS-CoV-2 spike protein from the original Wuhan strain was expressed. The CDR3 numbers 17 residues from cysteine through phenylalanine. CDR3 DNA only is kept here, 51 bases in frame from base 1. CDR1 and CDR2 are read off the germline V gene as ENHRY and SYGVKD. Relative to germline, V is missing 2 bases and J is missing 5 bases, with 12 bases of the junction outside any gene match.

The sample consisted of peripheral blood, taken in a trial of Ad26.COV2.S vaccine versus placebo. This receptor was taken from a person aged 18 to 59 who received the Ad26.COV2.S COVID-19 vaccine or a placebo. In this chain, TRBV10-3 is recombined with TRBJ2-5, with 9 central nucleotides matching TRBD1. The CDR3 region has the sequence CAISEPWLGTGFETQYF. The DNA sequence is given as TGTGCCATCAGTGAGCCGTGGCTTGGGACAGGGTTCGAGACCCAGTACTTC.